This T cell receptor beta chain was sequenced in a study of blood T cells in healthy people across ages. Study-wide points: The diversity estimates, figures obtained from one million T cells, were considered underestimates. Donors of long life had a larger count of naive CD4+ cells and greater diversity than aged donors.

The CDR3 length is 15 residues. Germline V CDR1 and CDR2: MNHEY, SVGAGI. V gave up 2 bases and J gave up 6 bases, with 16 bases separating them. Turning to this clonotype: The target antigen is unknown.

A J-beta primer mix and a sample-barcoded 5' primer were used in a second PCR of about 6 to 12 cycles. The template-switch adaptor, which had 12 random nucleotides, put a tag on each cDNA molecule. All samples gave at least 2.5 million CDR3-containing paired-end reads. TCRdb analysed the 5' RACE reads with MiXCR anew, one entry per CDR3 protein. The repertoire includes around 1,600,000 distinct CDR3 sequences, under 55% of them detected once, and about 4% sits in the top ten. The sequence was obtained from a woman under 30 in good health. Material for sequencing was blood. This chain joins TRBV6-5 and TRBJ1-2, with unresolved D. CDR3 coding DNA: TGTGCCAGCAGTTACGCGACTGATGGGGTTGATGGCTACACCTTC. Translated: CASSYATDGVDGYTF.